This T cell receptor beta chain is drawn from a study of T cell repertoires in cytomegalovirus infection. Study-level information: Signatures in public TCR beta sequences pointed to both CMV infection and matching HLA type. The study's findings and limits: In two of eight donors, the top clonotype was HLA-C-restricted CMV-specific. People with CMV and the relevant HLA were identified by cumulative public TCR beta family frequency.

The CDR3 spans 14 residues. Trimming left V 2 bases short and J 4 bases short, with 11 bases between. Germline V gene sequence: CDR1 MGHRA, CDR2 YSYEKL. This clonotype has a count of ten or more. Its target is unknown. One entry per CDR3 protein results from TCRdb running MiXCR on the reads. Among around 210,000 distinct CDR3 sequences listed, about 5.9% were seen once. Sequencing input: PBMCs. This clonotype was obtained from a human donor in good health (CMV status not recorded). Some clones in this sample may be carry-over from other donors' samples. The rearrangement uses TRBV4-1 and TRBJ1-1; no definite D call. The CDR3 spells CASSQRLEATEAFF. DNA of the CDR3: TGCGCCAGCAGCCAAAGATTGGAAGCCACTGAAGCTTTCTTT.